The text below deals with one T cell receptor (beta chain). Its matching antigen is unknown. Collection occurred without any documented infections or immune events in donors. Repertoires were generated with immunoSEQ multiplex PCR, while TCRdb's copy carries only in-frame clones and drops some. The table lists 50,000 to 70,000 clones, approximately 89% of them singletons. The data belong to a study of identifying expanded T cells in peripheral blood. Notes on the study in general: Differentially abundant clones: around 1.2 between replicates, about 15 at around 14 days, less than 20 at four. Approximately two-week clone count variance significantly increased as total template count grew.

The CDR3 consists of 14 residues. The trim removed 7 bases at V and 5 bases at J, leaving 11 bases unmatched. Germline V CDR1 and CDR2: SGHNT, YYREEE (reference sequence). The source of this sequence is a person aged 18 to 75 in good health. Sequencing was carried out using blood. This chain links TRBV5-4 with TRBJ2-5; TRBD1 matches 7 bases. The CDR3 region has the DNA TGTGCCAGCCAGAGGGGGCTGGGGAAGGAGACCCAGTACTTC. Translation: CASQRGLGKETQYF.